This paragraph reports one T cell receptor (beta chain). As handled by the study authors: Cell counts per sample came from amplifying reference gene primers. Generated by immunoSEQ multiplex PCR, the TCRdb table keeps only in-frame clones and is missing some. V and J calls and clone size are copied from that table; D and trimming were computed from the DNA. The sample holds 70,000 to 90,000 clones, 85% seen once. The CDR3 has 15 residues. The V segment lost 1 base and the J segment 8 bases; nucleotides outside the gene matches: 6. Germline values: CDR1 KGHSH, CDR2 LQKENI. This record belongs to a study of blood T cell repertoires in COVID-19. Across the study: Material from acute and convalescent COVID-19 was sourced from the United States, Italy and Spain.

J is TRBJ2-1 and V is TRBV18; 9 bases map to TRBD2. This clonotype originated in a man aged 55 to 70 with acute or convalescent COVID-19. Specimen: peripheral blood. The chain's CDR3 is CASSPLISGSYEQFF. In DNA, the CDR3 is TGTGCCAGCTCACCACTTATTAGCGGGAGCTATGAGCAGTTCTTC.